The source of this T cell receptor (beta chain) is a study of blood T cell repertoires in COVID-19. For the study at large: From the United States, Italy and Spain came samples of acute and convalescent COVID-19. PBMCs, B-cell-depleted T cells, or T cells were the source of the cDNA or gDNA that made up the material.

CDR1 is SGHDN and CDR2 is FVKESK in the germline V gene. V lost 1 base and J lost 5, with 11 bases in between. CDR3 length equals 14 residues. Per the original data handling: For nucleated cells, counts were estimated from reference gene primer amplification. Only in-frame clones appear in the TCRdb table, and some are missing; sequencing was by immunoSEQ multiplex PCR. From that table come the V and J calls and clone size; the DNA was used to work out D and trimming. The sample carries about 140,000 clones, under 90% recorded once. The sequenced material came from peripheral blood. This rearrangement joins TRBV14 to TRBJ2-5; D uncertain. The receptor was derived from a woman aged 60 to 75 with active or convalescent COVID-19. CDR3 sequence: CASSQGARSETQYF. The CDR3 DNA reads TGTGCCAGCAGCCAAGGAGCGCGGAGTGAGACCCAGTACTTC. Looking up the rest from reference TRBV14 and TRBJ2-5 gives the full variable domain: EAGVTQFPSHSVIEKGQTVTLRCDPISGHDNLYWYRRVMGKEIKFLLHFVKESKQDESGMPNNRFLAERTGGTYSTLKVQPAELEDSGVYFCASSQGARSETQYFGPGTRLLVL.